The 14 T cell receptor beta chains below come from one sample, sequenced in a study of response to subunit inactivated influenza vaccine. MiXCR was run by TCRdb on the RT-PCR reads, yielding one entry per CDR3 protein. The data contain about 700,000 distinct CDR3 sequences, approximately 15% of them singletons. This sample comprised PBMCs from blood, obtained 14 to 15 days before vaccination. The receptors were sampled from a man aged 50-60 years who received an inactivated influenza vaccine.

This clonotype was seen ten or more times. The chain links TRBV10-2 to TRBJ2-7, with D uncertain. From germline, CDR1 is WSHSY and CDR2 SAAADI. The V end lost 8 bases, the J end lost 6 bases, and 20 bases lay between the germline ends. The CDR3 covers 14 residues. The CDR3 reads CASVASFGGVEQYF. DNA of the CDR3: TGCGCCAGCGTAGCTTCCTTTGGTGGAGTCGAGCAGTACTTC.

The chain couples TRBV12-3 or TRBV12-4 to TRBJ2-2; TRBD2 matches 9 bases. V trimming: 8 bases; J trimming: 6 bases; junction bases outside the gene matches: 10. The CDR3 contains 15 residues. CDR3 in DNA: TGTGCCAGCCGGAGACAAGCGGGAGGACCCGGGGAGCTGTTTTTT. Amino acid sequence: CASRRQAGGPGELFF.

This clonotype was picked up many times. The chain is built from TRBV15 and TRBJ1-6; a possible D gene is TRBD1 (6 bases). The length of the CDR3 is 19 residues. V dropped 1 base and J dropped 3 bases, with 19 bases sitting between them. Germline-derived CDR1 and CDR2 are LNHNV and YYDKDF (reference sequence). CDR3 in DNA: TGTGCCACCAGCAGAGGAGACCGGGAGGAAGGGGGCTATAATTCACCCCTCCACTTT. Translation gives CATSRGDREEGGYNSPLHF.

V usage is TRBV7-2 and J usage is TRBJ2-4, with 9 positions matching TRBD2. With V trimmed by 4 bases and J by 0 bases, 7 bases remained unmatched. The CDR3 totals 17 residues. Germline values: CDR1 SGHTA, CDR2 FQGNSA. CDR3 coding DNA: TGTGCCAGCAGCTCTAGCGGGACTTGGCTAGCCAAAAACATTCAGTACTTC. Protein: CASSSSGTWLAKNIQYF.

This clonotype was counted ten times or more. This rearrangement joins TRBV12-3 or TRBV12-4 to TRBJ2-1; D is ambiguous. V lost 3 bases, J lost 12 bases, and 15 bases lay in between. This CDR3 has 13 amino acids. The CDR3 here is CASSFSGPEGQFF. The CDR3 DNA follows: TGTGCCAGCAGTTTCTCGGGTCCCGAAGGGCAGTTCTTC.

There are many counts of this clonotype. This CDR3 is CSVETAHTDTQYF. CDR3 coding DNA: TGCAGCGTTGAGACTGCTCACACAGATACGCAGTATTTT. The J gene is TRBJ2-3, the V gene TRBV29-1; D unclear. V dropped 3 bases and J dropped 2 bases, with 9 bases sitting between them. This CDR3 region has 13 residues. Germline assignment: CDR1 SQVTM and CDR2 ANQGSEA.

The sample holds a few counts of this clonotype. The chain joins TRBV12-3 or TRBV12-4 to TRBJ1-5, with 9 bases aligning to TRBD1. The CDR3 covers 17 residues. V was clipped by 5 bases and J by 1 base; unmatched bases: 9. This chain's CDR3 is CASSPAGTGISNQPQHF. The CDR3 nucleotides read TGTGCCAGCAGTCCAGCCGGGACAGGGATCAGCAATCAGCCCCAGCATTTT.

This chain uses TRBV29-1 with TRBJ2-5; no firm D call. Between the trimmed V and J ends, which lost 5 bases and 3 bases, there was a span of 10 bases. The CDR3 has 12 amino acids. Germline V gene lookup returns CDR1 SQVTM and CDR2 ANQGSEA. Written as DNA, the CDR3 is TGCAGCGTTCGCGACTCCAAAGAGACCCAGTACTTC. This translates into CSVRDSKETQYF.

This clonotype turned up a few times. The J gene is TRBJ2-7, the V gene TRBV27, with 9 positions matching TRBD1. The CDR3 covers 15 residues. Germline-derived CDR1 and CDR2 are MNHEY and SMNVEV (reference sequence). V lost 4 bases to trimming and J lost 2 bases; unmatched junction nucleotides: 6. The CDR3 protein is CASSSDRGEPYEQYF. DNA for the CDR3: TGTGCCAGCAGTTCAGACAGGGGGGAACCCTACGAGCAGTACTTC.

This clonotype was observed many times. DNA of the CDR3: TGTGCCAGTAGGGACAGGGGCCCTTACGAGCAGTACTTC. Its translation is CASRDRGPYEQYF. This rearrangement joins TRBV2 to TRBJ2-7; 10 positions agree with TRBD1. Losses at the gene ends were 9 bases for V and 4 bases for J; bases not matched to a gene: 6. This CDR3 has 13 amino acids. From germline, CDR1 is SNHLY and CDR2 FYNNEI.

Only a few counts were recorded for this clonotype. The V call is TRBV6-2 or TRBV6-3, the J call TRBJ2-1; 11 bases line up with TRBD2. V was clipped by 4 bases and J by 5 bases; unmatched bases: 1. The CDR3 runs to 14 residues. Germline loops: CDR1 MNHEY, CDR2 SVGEGT. CDR3 nucleotides: TGTGCCAGCAGTTTACTAGCGGGAGACAATGAGCAGTTCTTC. Amino acid sequence: CASSLLAGDNEQFF.

This clonotype was seen a few times. The V and J genes are TRBV29-1 and TRBJ2-1; possibly TRBD2 for D (5 bases). The CDR3 is made up of 15 amino acids. Trimming stripped 5 bases from V and 7 bases from J, with 21 bases between. The V gene's germline CDR1 is SQVTM and CDR2 ANQGSEA. CDR3 in amino acids: CSVQATGHPGNEQFF. The CDR3 DNA sequence: TGCAGCGTTCAAGCTACGGGTCACCCGGGGAATGAGCAGTTCTTC.

This clonotype was counted a few times. V gene TRBV6-4 combines with J gene TRBJ2-1, with 9 bases aligning to TRBD2. Trimming cost V 4 bases and J 8 bases; bases outside gene matches: 6. CDR3 length: 14 amino acids. Germline CDR1 MRHNA, CDR2 SNTAGT. The CDR3 sequence: CASSVVAGAYEQFF. The CDR3 DNA sequence: TGTGCCAGCAGTGTCGTAGCGGGGGCGTATGAGCAGTTCTTC.

CDR3 DNA sequence: TGTGCCAGCAGTTCTAGCAGACCAGGGGAAGAGACCCAGTACTTC. Residues: CASSSSRPGEETQYF. The gene calls are TRBV6-5 and TRBJ2-5; perhaps TRBD1 as D (6 bases). CDR1 is MNHEY and CDR2 is SVGAGI in the germline V gene. The CDR3 is made up of 15 amino acids. With 4 bases removed from V and 3 bases from J, the gap between germline ends came to 15 bases.